This T cell receptor (delta chain) was captured in a study of gamma-delta chains in newborns, infants, children. The overall study: Microbial exposure reportedly drives polyclonal innate γδ T cell expansion after birth.

TCRdb redid the clone calls on the reads with CATT. In the table there are roughly 4,000 delta-chain clones, around 40% of which are singletons. This clone is labeled medium-sized. V was pared by 0 bases and J by 8 bases, with 6 bases of the junction left unmatched. The CDR3 has 15 amino acids. Germline V gene lookup returns CDR1 GEAIGNYY and CDR2 EKD. The sample consisted of blood, taken at week 6. The rearrangement joins TRDV2 to TRDJ2; 9 positions match TRDD3. This receptor was obtained from a child who was a newborn, infant or young child, either healthy, febrile or measles-vaccinated (not recorded which). This CDR3 reads CACDTWGIESAQLFF. The CDR3 nucleotides read TGTGCCTGTGACACCTGGGGGATAGAGTCCGCACAACTCTTCTTT.